This TCR beta chain emerged from a study of blood T cell repertoires in COVID-19. Data came from immunoSEQ multiplex PCR; TCRdb stores just in-frame clones and leaves some out. The data hold about 250,000 clones, with about nine tenths observed a single time. The ends lost 1 base at V and 6 bases at J; junction bases unmatched: 14. This CDR3 comprises 17 residues. Germline assignment: CDR1 LGHDT and CDR2 YNNKEL (reference sequence). The V and J genes are TRBV3-1 (or the pseudogene TRBV3-2) and TRBJ1-1; 7 positions agree with TRBD1. The sample comprised PBMCs or T cells enriched from blood (not recorded which). The sequence was collected from a woman aged 25 to 39 with acute COVID-19. The CDR3 sequence is CASSQAAGRTGPPEAFF. CDR3 nucleotide sequence: TGTGCCAGCAGCCAAGCCGCGGGGCGGACAGGCCCCCCTGAAGCTTTCTTT.